The 16 T cell receptor beta chains below all came from one sample that was sequenced in a study of T cell repertoires in cytomegalovirus infection. TCRdb re-derived calls from the reads in MiXCR, one entry per CDR3 protein. Of 450,000 to 600,000 distinct CDR3 sequences listed, 33% are singletons. Their antigens are not known. Source: cultured PBMCs, taken from culture after CMV antigen stimulation. Receptors originate from a human donor in good health (CMV status not recorded). Some clones in this sample may be carry-over from other donors' samples.

CDR3 in DNA: TGTGCCAGCAGTTTATTCGGGACAGCCTATGGCTACACCTTC. Translation: CASSLFGTAYGYTF. This rearrangement joins TRBV12-3 or TRBV12-4 to TRBJ1-2; the match to TRBD1 covers 7 bases. Losses at the gene ends were 2 bases for V and 4 bases for J; bases not matched to a gene: 4. The CDR3 has 14 amino acids.

This clonotype occurred many times. The genes are TRBV7-8 and TRBJ1-3; tentative D call: TRBD1 (5 bases). This CDR3 is 15 amino acids long. The germline V and J ends were trimmed by 1 base and 0 bases, with 7 bases remaining between them. Germline values: CDR1 SGHVS, CDR2 FQNEAQ. The CDR3 region has the DNA TGTGCCAGCAGCTTAGAGGGGTTCTCTGGAAACACCATATATTTT. Its protein is CASSLEGFSGNTIYF.

The chain carries TRBV9 and TRBJ1-5; weak D call: TRBD1 (5 bases). Per the germline V gene, CDR1 is SGDLS and CDR2 is YYNGEE. This CDR3 has 15 residues. Trimming cost V 3 bases and J 0 bases, with 10 bases left between them. In DNA form, the CDR3 reads TGTGCCAGCAGCGCGGGGGAGGGTAGCAATCAGCCCCAGCATTTT. Translation: CASSAGEGSNQPQHF.

V gene TRBV7-2 combines with J gene TRBJ1-1, with D possibly being TRBD1 (5 bases). Per germline, CDR1 SGHTA and CDR2 FQGNSA. V was cut by 10 bases and J by 1 base, with 13 bases left in between. CDR3 length: 13 residues. CDR3 amino acids: CAKNRLQNTEAFF. CDR3 in DNA: TGTGCCAAAAACAGGCTACAGAACACTGAAGCTTTCTTT.

This clonotype was detected many times. The rearrangement links TRBV7-2 to TRBJ2-4; D gene ambiguous. The CDR3 contains 15 residues. Trimming removed 5 bases from V and 0 bases from J, with 11 bases in between. Germline V gene data show CDR1 as SGHTA and CDR2 as FQGNSA. The CDR3 here is CASSQLQSAKNIQYF. CDR3 nucleotides: TGTGCCAGCAGCCAACTACAGTCAGCCAAAAACATTCAGTACTTC.

The chain recombines TRBV29-1 with TRBJ1-5, with 9 bases matching TRBD1. J lost 6 bases, V lost 5 bases, and 5 bases had no gene match. This CDR3 comprises 13 residues. CDR1 SQVTM and CDR2 ANQGSEA come from the germline V gene. CDR3 nucleotide sequence: TGCAGCGTTACACAGGGGGCAGGTCAGCCCCAGCATTTT. Residues: CSVTQGAGQPQHF.

This clonotype was found many times. This sequence joins TRBV7-4 and TRBJ2-3; tentative D call: TRBD2 (6 bases). With 8 bases removed from V and 2 bases from J, the gap between germline ends came to 29 bases. The CDR3 is 19 amino acids. The germline gives CDR1 SGHVT, CDR2 SQSDAQ. The CDR3 is CASGGPDIREDCDTDTQYF. As DNA, the CDR3 is TGTGCCAGCGGTGGACCTGATATAAGGGAGGATTGTGACACAGATACGCAGTATTTT.

This clonotype was counted a few times. The rearrangement uses TRBV28 and TRBJ2-5; D ambiguous. Deletions cut 1 base from V and 2 bases from J, with 23 bases between. This CDR3 contains 19 residues. Germline V gives CDR1 MDHEN, CDR2 SYDVKM. CDR3 sequence: CASSLSALLRQSRQETQYF. In DNA, the CDR3 is TGTGCCAGCAGTTTATCGGCTTTGTTGAGGCAGTCTCGACAAGAGACCCAGTACTTC.

This chain connects TRBV7-9 to TRBJ1-2, with D possibly matching TRBD1 (6 bases). Trimming removed 5 bases from V and 1 base from J, with 11 bases in between. The CDR3 is 14 amino acids. Germline V gene lookup returns CDR1 SEHNR and CDR2 FQNEAQ (reference sequence). This CDR3 is CASSHRTDNYGYTF. CDR3 DNA: TGTGCCAGCAGCCACCGGACAGATAACTATGGCTACACCTTC.

This sequence joins TRBV10-3 and TRBJ1-2; no clear D. CDR3 length equals 14 residues. Germline V gene lookup returns CDR1 ENHRY and CDR2 SYGVKD. The V end was cut by 0 bases, the J end by 8 bases, with 13 bases between. CDR3 sequence: CAISESFFSGGYTF. The CDR3 DNA follows: TGTGCCATCAGTGAGTCTTTTTTTTCCGGCGGCTACACCTTC.

The V call is TRBV6-4, the J call TRBJ2-3, with D unclear. Germline V gene lookup returns CDR1 MRHNA and CDR2 SNTAGT. V was cut by 3 bases and J by 0 bases, with 10 bases left in between. The CDR3 length is 15 residues. This CDR3 reads CASSDNPASTDTQYF. The CDR3, as DNA: TGTGCCAGCAGTGATAACCCAGCTAGCACAGATACGCAGTATTTT.

The CDR3 is CASSVYQGGGYNEQFF. The CDR3, as DNA: TGTGCCAGTAGTGTTTACCAGGGTGGAGGGTACAATGAGCAGTTCTTC. The J gene is TRBJ2-1, the V gene TRBV19; weak D call: TRBD2 (6 bases). Trimming cost V 5 bases and J 4 bases, with 18 bases left between them. Germline V gives CDR1 LNHDA, CDR2 SQIVND (reference sequence). The CDR3 contains 16 residues.

CDR3 loop: CASSERGTRGNTIYF. The CDR3 DNA follows: TGCGCCAGCAGTGAAAGGGGAACTAGAGGAAACACCATATATTTT. The V call is TRBV10-2, the J call TRBJ1-3, with a possible D match to TRBD1 (5 bases). Germline values: CDR1 WSHSY, CDR2 SAAADI. Trimming removed 3 bases from V and 4 bases from J, with 13 bases in between. The CDR3 length is 15 residues.

This clonotype was seen more than once but under ten times. The V and J genes are TRBV11-1 and TRBJ1-4, with no clear D. The germline gives CDR1 SGHAT, CDR2 FQDESV (reference sequence). Between the trimmed V and J ends, which lost 1 base and 2 bases, there was a span of 8 bases. The CDR3 runs 15 residues. CDR3 loop: CASSLDGVTNEKLFF. In DNA form, the CDR3 reads TGTGCCAGCAGCTTAGACGGAGTTACTAATGAAAAACTGTTTTTT. Filled out from reference TRBV11-1 and TRBJ1-4, the complete variable domain reads EAEVAQSPRYKITEKSQAVAFWCDPISGHATLYWYRQILGQGPELLVQFQDESVVDDSQLPKDRFSAERLKGVDSTLKIQPAELGDSAMYLCASSLDGVTNEKLFFGSGTQLSVL.

This chain joins TRBV23-1 and TRBJ2-1; 7 bases are a match to TRBD2. TRBV23-1 is sorted into the ORF group, with uncertain function. V shed 3 bases, J shed 8 bases, and the junction held 7 bases outside the gene matches. The CDR3 is made up of 14 amino acids. DNA of the CDR3: TGCGCCAGCAGTCAGCCGGGAGGAATCGATGAGCAGTTCTTC. Its protein is CASSQPGGIDEQFF.

This clonotype has a handful of counts. The rearrangement uses TRBV7-2 and TRBJ2-1; no reliable D call. The V gene's germline CDR1 is SGHTA and CDR2 FQGNSA. The CDR3 is 13 amino acids. V lost 10 bases, J lost 9 bases, and 19 bases lay in between. The CDR3 DNA follows: TGTGCCATCCGGAGCCTGCGACAACGTGAGCAGTTCTTC. This translates into CAIRSLRQREQFF.